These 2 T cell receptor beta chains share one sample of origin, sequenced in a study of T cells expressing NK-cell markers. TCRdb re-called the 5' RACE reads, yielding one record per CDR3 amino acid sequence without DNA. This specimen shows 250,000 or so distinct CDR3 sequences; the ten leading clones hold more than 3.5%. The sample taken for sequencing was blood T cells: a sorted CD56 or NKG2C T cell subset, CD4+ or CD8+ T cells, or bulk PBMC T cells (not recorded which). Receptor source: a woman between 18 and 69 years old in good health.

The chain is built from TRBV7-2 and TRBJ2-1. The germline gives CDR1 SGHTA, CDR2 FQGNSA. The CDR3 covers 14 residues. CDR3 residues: CASSLVVAYNEQFF. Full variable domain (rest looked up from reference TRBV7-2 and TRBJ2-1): GAGVSQSPSNKVTEKGKDVELRCDPISGHTALYWYRQSLGQGLEFLIYFQGNSAPDKSGLPSDRFSAERTGGSVSTLTIQRTQQEDSAVYLCASSLVVAYNEQFFGPGTRLTVL.

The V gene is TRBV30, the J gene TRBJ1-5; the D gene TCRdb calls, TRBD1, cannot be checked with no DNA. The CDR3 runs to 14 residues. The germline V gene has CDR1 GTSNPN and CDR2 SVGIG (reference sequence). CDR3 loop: CAWSVYRGHQPQHF.